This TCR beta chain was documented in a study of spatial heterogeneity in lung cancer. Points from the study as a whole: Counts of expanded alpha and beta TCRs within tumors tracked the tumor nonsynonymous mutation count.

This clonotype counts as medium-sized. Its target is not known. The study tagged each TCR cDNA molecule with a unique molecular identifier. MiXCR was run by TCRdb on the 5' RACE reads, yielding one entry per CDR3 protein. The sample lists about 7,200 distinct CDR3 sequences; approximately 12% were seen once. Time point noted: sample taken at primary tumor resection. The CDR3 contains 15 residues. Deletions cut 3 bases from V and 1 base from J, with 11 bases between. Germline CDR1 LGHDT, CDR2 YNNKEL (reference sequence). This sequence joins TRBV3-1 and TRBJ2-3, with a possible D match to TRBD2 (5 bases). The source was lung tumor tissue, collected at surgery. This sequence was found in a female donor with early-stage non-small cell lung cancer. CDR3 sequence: CASSQWLAGTDTQYF. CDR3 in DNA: TGTGCCAGCAGCCAGTGGCTAGCCGGCACAGATACGCAGTATTTT.